This is a list of T cell receptor beta chains from one sample in a study of vaccination and CD4 T cells after COVID-19. Their recognized antigens are unknown. From the PCR reads, TCRdb called clonotypes with MiXCR, one entry per CDR3 protein. The sample has thousands of distinct CDR3 sequences, around 48% seen once. Sequencing was carried out using CD4+ T cells from blood, cultured in vitro. The receptors stem from a human donor in good health. Each CDR3 is given with its conserved first and last residue. The D gene is left open where the match is weak. Size tells how often a clone was seen (once, few, many) or the class of an expanded clone, and some rows leave it out.

CASRSRGGTANTEAFF,TGTGCCAGCAGAAGCCGTGGCGGGACAGCGAACACTGAAGCTTTCTTT,TRBV6-1,TRBD1,.,TRBJ1-1
CASSATGIEEKLFF,TGTGCCAGCAGCGCGACGGGCATCGAGGAAAAACTGTTTTTT,TRBV7-9,.,.,TRBJ1-4
CASSESASSYNEQFF,TGTGCCAGCAGTGAATCTGCTAGCTCCTACAATGAGCAGTTCTTC,TRBV2,.,.,TRBJ2-1
CASSYPIGEGRTDTQYF,TGTGCCAGCAGTTACCCAATAGGGGAGGGGAGGACAGATACGCAGTATTTT,TRBV6-2/TRBV6-3,TRBD2,.,TRBJ2-3
CASSSPGLTYEQYF,TGTGCCAGCAGCTCCCCGGGACTGACCTACGAGCAGTACTTC,TRBV11-2,.,.,TRBJ2-7
CASSTRTSGRFYNEQFF,TGTGCCAGCAGTACTCGGACTAGCGGGAGGTTCTACAATGAGCAGTTCTTC,TRBV6-2/TRBV6-3,TRBD2,.,TRBJ2-1
CASSYSRQPQHF,TGTGCCAGCAGTTACTCGAGGCAGCCCCAGCATTTT,TRBV6-5,.,few,TRBJ1-5
CASSQDREFGETQYF,TGCGCCAGCAGCCAAGATCGGGAATTTGGAGAGACCCAGTACTTC,TRBV4-3,.,once,TRBJ2-5
CASSVGGRLAGELFF,TGTGCCAGCAGCGTTGGCGGGAGGTTGGCCGGGGAGCTGTTTTTT,TRBV9,TRBD2,medium-sized,TRBJ2-2
CASSLDGGSGTGEKLFF,TGTGCCAGCAGCTTAGATGGTGGCTCCGGGACAGGAGAAAAACTGTTTTTT,TRBV7-6,TRBD1,.,TRBJ1-4
CASSPRGGVAGSTEAFF,TGTGCCAGTAGTCCCAGGGGGGGGGTTGCCGGTAGCACTGAAGCTTTCTTT,TRBV19,TRBD1,.,TRBJ1-1
CASSPGGYGYTF,TGTGCCAGCAGTCCAGGGGGCTATGGCTACACCTTC,TRBV2,TRBD1,.,TRBJ1-2
CASSRDRGSPYEQYF,TGTGCCAGCAGTCGGGACAGGGGGAGTCCCTACGAGCAGTACTTC,TRBV2,TRBD1,.,TRBJ2-7
CASSSPSASYNEQFF,TGTGCCAGCAGTTCCCCTAGCGCCTCCTACAATGAGCAGTTCTTC,TRBV28,.,.,TRBJ2-1